This TCR beta chain originates from a study of blood T cell repertoires in COVID-19. Study as a whole: Some COVID-19 samples were acute and others convalescent; all came from the United States, Italy and Spain. The analysed material was cDNA or gDNA that came from T cells, B-cell-depleted T cells, or PBMCs.

This CDR3 contains 13 residues. The J segment lost 8 bases and the V segment lost 9 bases, leaving 9 bases of the junction unmatched. The germline V gene has CDR1 MDHEN and CDR2 SYDVKM. Per the authors' pipeline: Reference gene primer amplification in the assay estimated nucleated cell counts. Produced via immunoSEQ multiplex PCR; TCRdb's table is partial and in-frame only. The V and J calls and clone size come from that table; D and trimming were worked out from the DNA. The sample records 200,000 to 250,000 clones, around 84% being singletons. The receptor was derived from a man aged 45 to 65 with acute or convalescent COVID-19. The chain recombines TRBV28 with TRBJ1-4; TRBD1 agrees at 7 bases. Material: peripheral blood. CDR3: CASFGQVSEKLFF. CDR3 in DNA: TGTGCCAGTTTCGGACAGGTCTCAGAAAAACTGTTTTTT.